This T cell receptor (beta chain) was documented in a study of blood T cell repertoires in COVID-19 (TCRdb year 2020). Background on the whole study: The collaborator samples originated in the United States, Italy and Spain and spanned the acute and convalescent phases of COVID-19. The material from the prospective study consisted of cDNA or gDNA derived from T cells, B-cell-depleted T cells, or PBMCs. The dataset comprised deeply sampled blood TCRbeta repertoires from subjects exposed to, actively infected with, or recovered from COVID-19. The repertoires were released in a freely available public database intended as a resource for research on the immune response to SARS-CoV-2. The samples were drawn from two sources: the first 160 participants of the ongoing ImmuneRACE study, and fewer than 1,500 subjects contributed by 6 global collaborators. Nearly every sample came with metadata listing a de-identified subject ID, COVID-19 status, age in years and sex. Where HLA class I and class II types were available, the types were taken from metadata supplied by the sample provider, not from assay-based typing.

The investigation overall reported the following: Clinical and demographic metadata were provided uncurated, with the amount varying by source and participant.

The collaborating institutions used their own protocols to collect whole blood in K2EDTA tubes. For TCRbeta analysis, collaborators shipped samples in one of three forms: frozen whole blood, isolated PBMCs, or DNA extracted from either of those sample types. As regards this clone: What antigen it recognizes has not been identified. Base qualities are not recorded, but no much larger clone differs from it by a single base.

The immunoSEQ Assay, a bias-controlled multiplex PCR, was used to amplify TCRbeta CDR3 regions from genomic DNA. Processing in the source paper ran as follows. The number of nucleated cells in each sample was estimated from the amplification of reference gene primers within the assay. To quantify the absolute abundance of each unique TCRbeta CDR3 rearrangement, sequence reads were collapsed and filtered. For each sample, productive Simpson clonality was calculated by taking the square root of Simpson's diversity index across productive rearrangements. TCRdb holds this immuneACCESS table with in-frame rearrangements only. Some clones are missing; in checked studies, unresolved V genes explain under half, and the rest has no known cause. The V and J calls and clone size are taken from that table; D and trimming were inferred from the DNA. The table for this sample lists around 320,000 clones; 65% to 90% of them were counted only once. The top ten constitute roughly 7.8% of the sample.

The V end gives up 5 bases and the J end 5 bases, leaving 6 bases in the junction not matched to a gene. Per the germline V gene, MGHRA is the CDR1 and YSYEKL is the CDR2. Measured from the cysteine to the phenylalanine, the CDR3 is 15 residues long. The kept DNA is CDR3 alone, 45 bases in frame from the first base. The clonotype originates from a human donor in a cohort sampled during active COVID-19. Input material: peripheral blood. The V and J genes are TRBV4-1 and TRBJ1-4; a stretch of 9 junction bases matches TRBD1. The CDR3 protein: CASSWLGQGNEKLFF. The nucleotides read TGCGCCAGCAGCTGGCTGGGACAGGGAAATGAAAAACTGTTTTTT.